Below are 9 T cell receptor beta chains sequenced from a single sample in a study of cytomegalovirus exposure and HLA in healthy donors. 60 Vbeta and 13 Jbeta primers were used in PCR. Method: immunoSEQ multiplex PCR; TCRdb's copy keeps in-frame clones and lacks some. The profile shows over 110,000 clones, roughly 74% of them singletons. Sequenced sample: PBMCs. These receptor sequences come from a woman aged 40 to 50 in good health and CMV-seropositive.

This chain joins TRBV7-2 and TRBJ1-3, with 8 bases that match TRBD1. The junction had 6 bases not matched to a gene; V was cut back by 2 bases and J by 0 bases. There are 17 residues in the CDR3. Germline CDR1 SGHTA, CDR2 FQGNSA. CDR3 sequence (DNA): TGTGCCAGCAGCTTACTGACAGGGGTCTACTCTGGAAACACCATATATTTT. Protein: CASSLLTGVYSGNTIYF.

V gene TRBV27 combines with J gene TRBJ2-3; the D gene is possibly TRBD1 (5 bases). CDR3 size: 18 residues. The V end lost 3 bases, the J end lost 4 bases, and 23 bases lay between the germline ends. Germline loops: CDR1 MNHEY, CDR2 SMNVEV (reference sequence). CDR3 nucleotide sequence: TGTGCCAGCAGTTTTCGGCTAGGGAAAGGGGTTTTCTCAGATACGCAGTATTTT. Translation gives CASSFRLGKGVFSDTQYF.

For the CDR3, the DNA is TGTGCCAGCAGCTTGTACACAACCGGGACTAGCGGGAGCCATGAGCAGTTCTTC. It specifies CASSLYTTGTSGSHEQFF. The rearrangement links TRBV5-5 to TRBJ2-1; 14 nucleotides match TRBD2. The CDR3 extends over 18 amino acids. Per germline, CDR1 SGHKS and CDR2 YYEKEE (reference sequence). V lost 1 base, J lost 8 bases, and 11 bases stayed unmatched.

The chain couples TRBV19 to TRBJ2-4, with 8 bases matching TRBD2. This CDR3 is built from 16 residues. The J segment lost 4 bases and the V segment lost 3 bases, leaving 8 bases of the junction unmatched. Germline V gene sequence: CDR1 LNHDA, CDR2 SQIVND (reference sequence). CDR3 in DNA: TGTGCCAGTAGTATTGGTGGCGGGGGGACGAAAAACATTCAGTACTTC. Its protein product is CASSIGGGGTKNIQYF.

The CDR3 DNA sequence: TGCGCCAGCAGCTGGAGGGGACAGGCTAACAATGAGCAGTTCTTC. As protein: CASSWRGQANNEQFF. The V call is TRBV5-1, the J call TRBJ2-1; the match to TRBD1 covers 8 bases. Unmatched junction bases numbered 7, after V lost 3 bases and J lost 5 bases. The CDR3 totals 15 residues. Germline CDR1 reads SGHRS; CDR2 reads YFSETQ.

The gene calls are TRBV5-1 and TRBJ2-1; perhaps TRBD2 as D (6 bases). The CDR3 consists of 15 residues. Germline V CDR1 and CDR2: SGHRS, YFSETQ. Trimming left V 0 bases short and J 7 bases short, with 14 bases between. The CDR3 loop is CASSLGRDPTNEQFF. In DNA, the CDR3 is TGCGCCAGCAGCTTGGGGCGGGACCCGACGAATGAGCAGTTCTTC. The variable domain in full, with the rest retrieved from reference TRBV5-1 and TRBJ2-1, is KAGVTQTPRYLIKTRGQQVTLSCSPISGHRSVSWYQQTPGQGLQFLFEYFSETQRNKGNFPGRFSGRQFSNSRSEMNVSTLELGDSALYLCASSLGRDPTNEQFFGPGTRLTVL.

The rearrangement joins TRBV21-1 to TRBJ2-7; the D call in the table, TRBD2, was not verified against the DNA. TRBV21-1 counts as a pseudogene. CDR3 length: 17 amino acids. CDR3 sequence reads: CASSEREIRDGLYEQYF. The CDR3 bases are TGTGCCAGCAGCGAACGGGAGATCCGGGACGGACTTTACGAGCAGTACTTC.

The CDR3 reads CASSSRTSGTTFSYNEQFF. For the CDR3, the DNA is TGTGCCAGCAGCTCAAGGACTAGCGGAACCACTTTCTCCTACAATGAGCAGTTCTTC. This sequence joins TRBV11-2 and TRBJ2-1; 10 positions agree with TRBD2. The CDR3 is made up of 19 amino acids. Germline V CDR1 and CDR2: SGHAT, FQNNGV. Unmatched junction bases numbered 12, after V lost 4 bases and J lost 0 bases.

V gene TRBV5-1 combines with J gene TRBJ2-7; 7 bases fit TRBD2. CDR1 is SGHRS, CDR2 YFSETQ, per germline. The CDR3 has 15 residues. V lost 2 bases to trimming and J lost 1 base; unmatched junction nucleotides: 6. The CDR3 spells CASSLGASGSYEQYF. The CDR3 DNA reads TGCGCCAGCAGCTTAGGAGCTAGCGGTTCCTACGAGCAGTACTTC.